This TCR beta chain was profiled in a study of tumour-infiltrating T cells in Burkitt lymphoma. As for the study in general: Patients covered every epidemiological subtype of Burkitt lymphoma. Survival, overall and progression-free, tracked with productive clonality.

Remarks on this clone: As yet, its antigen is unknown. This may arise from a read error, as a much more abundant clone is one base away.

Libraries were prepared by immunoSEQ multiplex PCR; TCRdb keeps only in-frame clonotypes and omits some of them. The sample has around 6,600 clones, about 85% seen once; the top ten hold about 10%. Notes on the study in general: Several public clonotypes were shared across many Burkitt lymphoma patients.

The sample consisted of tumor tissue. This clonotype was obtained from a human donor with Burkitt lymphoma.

Written as DNA, the CDR3 is TGCGCCAGCAGCCAAGTCGAGGTTACAGGGGGTACGAGTAACACCATATATTTT. It is translated as CASSQVEVTGGTSNTIYF. J is TRBJ1-3 and V is TRBV4-1; 8 nucleotides agree with TRBD1. CDR3 length equals 18 residues. The V segment lost 1 base and the J segment 7 bases; nucleotides outside the gene matches: 15. The V gene's germline CDR1 is MGHRA and CDR2 YSYEKL.